A selection of T cell receptor beta chains follows, all from one sample in a study of cytomegalovirus exposure and HLA in healthy donors. Using immunoSEQ multiplex PCR, the repertoire was profiled, and TCRdb retains in-frame clones only, with some absent. The table shows about 44,000 clones, with 93% occurring only once. Sample: PBMCs. These receptors were taken from a woman aged 18-29 years in good health and CMV-seronegative. Each CDR3 is given with its conserved first and last residue. D genes are given only for firm matches. The size of a clone is reported for some rows only, either as once, few or many, or as a class for expanded clones.

V	D	J	size	DNA	CDR3
TRBV2	TRBD2	TRBJ2-1	once	TGTGCCAGCAGTCAGACTAGCGGGGGGGCCAGCGAGCAGTTCTTC	CASSQTSGGASEQFF
TRBV11-3	NA	TRBJ1-1	NA	TGTGCCAGCAGCCAGCGGTGGAACACTGAAGCTTTCTTT	CASSQRWNTEAFF
TRBV14	NA	TRBJ1-2	once	TGTGCCAGCAGCCAAAGCCCCGGGACATCGCAAGGCTACACCTTC	CASSQSPGTSQGYTF
TRBV29-1	TRBD1	TRBJ1-4	NA	TGCAGACGTATTGACAGGGGGCTTGAAAAACTGTTTTTT	CRRIDRGLEKLFF
TRBV10-3	TRBD1	TRBJ1-1	NA	TGTGCCATCAGGCCCGACAGGGTAGGGACTGAAGCTTTCTTT	CAIRPDRVGTEAFF
TRBV6-5	NA	TRBJ2-5	NA	TGTGCCAGCAGGACGAGGGGGGGTAAGGGAGAGACCCAGTACTTC	CASRTRGGKGETQYF
TRBV5-1	NA	TRBJ2-7	once	TGCGCCAGCAGCTACGGGAGTACCTACGAGCAGTACTTC	CASSYGSTYEQYF
TRBV11-2	TRBD1	TRBJ1-4	NA	TGTGCCAGCAGCTTCTCACAGGGGGAAAATGAAAAACTGTTTTTT	CASSFSQGENEKLFF
TRBV5-1	NA	TRBJ2-7	NA	TGCGCCAGCAGCTTACAGGGACCAGCCTACGAGCAGTACTTC	CASSLQGPAYEQYF
TRBV15	NA	TRBJ1-1	NA	TGTGCCACCAGCAGAGCGAACTCGAACACTGAAGCTTTCTTT	CATSRANSNTEAFF
TRBV28	TRBD1	TRBJ1-2	NA	TGTGCCAGCTCCCAGGGGGGACAGGGGATCCCCAAATATGGCTACACCTTC	CASSQGGQGIPKYGYTF
TRBV2	TRBD1	TRBJ1-2	NA	TGTGCCAGCACTACCGGGACAGGGGACTATGGCTACACCTTC	CASTTGTGDYGYTF
TRBV11-2	TRBD2	TRBJ2-7	once	TGTGCCAGCAGCTTAGGAGCGGGAGCGGAGGTGCAGTACTTC	CASSLGAGAEVQYF
TRBV6-5	TRBD2	TRBJ2-1	NA	TGTGCCAGCAGTTACTCGGGCGGGAGCGGCAATGAGCAGTTCTTC	CASSYSGGSGNEQFF
TRBV2	NA	TRBJ1-1	NA	TGTGCCAGAACACAGGGAACGAAGAACACTGAAGCTTTCTTT	CARTQGTKNTEAFF
TRBV6-4	TRBD2	TRBJ2-3	NA	TGTGCCAGCAGTGACTCGAACAGCGGGAGTATGGATACGCAGTATTTT	CASSDSNSGSMDTQYF
TRBV28	TRBD2	TRBJ2-7	NA	TGTGCCAGCAGCCGCCCCGGGTCGGGGGGGTCGATGGGGGCGCCCCGATACGAGCAGTACTTC	CASSRPGSGGSMGAPRYEQYF
TRBV19	TRBD1	TRBJ1-2	NA	TGTGCCAGTAGTATAGATCTCACAGGGGGCGTGTATGGCTACACCTTC	CASSIDLTGGVYGYTF
TRBV11-1	NA	TRBJ1-2	NA	TGTGCCAGCAGCTTATCGGGATACGAGGGCTACACCTTC	CASSLSGYEGYTF
TRBV5-6	TRBD1	TRBJ1-5	once	TGTGCCAGCAGCCGTGGGACAGGGGTTCAGCCCCAGCATTTT	CASSRGTGVQPQHF
TRBV10-1	NA	TRBJ2-5	NA	TGCGCCAGCAGTGATTTCGAAGAGACCCAGTACTTC	CASSDFEETQYF